The 14 T cell receptor beta chains below were found in one sample sequenced in a study of CD8+CD57+ T cells in acquired aplastic anemia. Patients who underwent sequencing had shown CD8+CD57+ cell expansion by flow cytometry. TCR beta VDJ and CDR3 profiles were obtained from a genomic DNA template. In TCRdb, the reads were re-called with MiXCR into one record per CDR3 protein. Of approximately 220,000 distinct CDR3 sequences in the sample, about half were seen once. Sequences were obtained from sorted CD4+, CD8+, or CD8+CD57+ T cells (not recorded which) from PBMCs. Receptor source: a human donor with aplastic anemia.

This clonotype appeared many times. The V gene is TRBV7-9, the J gene TRBJ1-1; perhaps TRBD1 as D (5 bases). V was shortened by 5 bases and J by 4 bases, with 14 bases between the two germline ends. In germline, CDR1 is SEHNR, CDR2 FQNEAQ (reference sequence). This CDR3 region has 14 residues. CDR3 loop: CASSKSRDGTEAFF. The CDR3 nucleotides read TGTGCCAGCAGCAAAAGTAGGGACGGCACTGAAGCTTTCTTT.

This chain connects TRBV2 to TRBJ1-2, with a tentative D call TRBD1 (6 bases). Germline V gene lookup returns CDR1 SNHLY and CDR2 FYNNEI. This CDR3 has 18 residues. V was trimmed by 7 bases and J by 6 bases, leaving 30 bases between them. CDR3 loop: CASKVGQIEKLFWDGYTF. The CDR3 region has the DNA TGTGCCAGCAAAGTTGGACAGATTGAAAAACTGTTTTGGGATGGCTACACCTTC. The variable domain in full, with the rest retrieved from reference TRBV2 and TRBJ1-2, is EPEVTQTPSHQVTQMGQEVILRCVPISNHLYFYWYRQILGQKVEFLVSFYNNEISEKSEIFDDQFSVERPDGSNFTLKIRSTKLEDSAMYFCASKVGQIEKLFWDGYTFGSGTRLTVV.

CDR3 sequence reads: CSAIPSGGAGDTQYF. In DNA form, the CDR3 reads TGCAGTGCTATCCCATCCGGGGGGGCTGGAGATACGCAGTATTTT. The chain combines TRBV20-1 with TRBJ2-3; 8 nucleotides match TRBD2. The CDR3 covers 15 residues. Germline V gene lookup returns CDR1 DFQATT and CDR2 SNEGSKA (reference sequence). The J segment lost 5 bases and the V segment lost 4 bases, leaving 11 bases of the junction unmatched.

This clonotype was counted ten times or more. The chain is built from TRBV5-6 and TRBJ1-2; TRBD1 agrees at 7 bases. Per the germline V gene, CDR1 is SGHDT and CDR2 is YYEEEE. The CDR3 consists of 13 residues. The V gene end was trimmed by 4 bases and the J gene end by 8 bases; junction bases not matched to a gene: 8. The DNA of the CDR3 is TGTGCCAGCAGCCCGACAGGGAATGAGGGCTACACCTTC. It codes for CASSPTGNEGYTF.

In regard to this clonotype: Relative to the germline gene, one junction end is altered; a read error may explain this. J is TRBJ2-6 and V is TRBV7-2; D is perhaps TRBD1 (5 bases). CDR1 is SGHTA, CDR2 FQGNSA, per germline. CDR3 size: 14 residues. The CDR3 DNA is TGTGCCAGCAGCTTGGACCCTGGGGCCAGCGTCCTGACTTTC. It codes for CASSLDPGASVLTF.

The genes are TRBV10-3 and TRBJ2-7; D not certain. The germline V gene has CDR1 ENHRY and CDR2 SYGVKD. CDR3 length: 14 residues. V lost 6 bases and J 3 bases, leaving 15 bases between the germline ends. CDR3 region: CAIRTRDWDYEQYF. The DNA for the CDR3 is TGTGCCATCAGAACCCGAGACTGGGACTACGAGCAGTACTTC.

The chain is built from TRBV20-1 and TRBJ2-7; D gene ambiguous. V lost 3 bases and J 6 bases, leaving 15 bases between the germline ends. CDR1 and CDR2 from the germline V gene are DFQATT and SNEGSKA (reference sequence). The CDR3 has 13 amino acids. CDR3 nucleotide sequence: TGCAGTGCTAGTAGTGGCACGAGGCGCGAGCAGTACTTC. As protein: CSASSGTRREQYF.

To note about this clonotype: The CDR3 does not end in the conserved phenylalanine or tryptophan, so this is likely a read error. The DNA is omitted, as the CDR3 cannot be located on it reliably, and the CDR3 follows TCRdb's listing. This chain uses TRBV28 with TRBJ2-7. Germline values: CDR1 MDHEN, CDR2 SYDVKM. The CDR3 sequence runs 8 residues, both termini included. CDR3 region: CASSPRMT.

At least ten counts were recorded for this clonotype. The chain couples TRBV25-1 to TRBJ2-7, with 9 nucleotides matching TRBD1. The V and J ends lost 2 bases and 6 bases, in that order; junction bases with no gene match: 8. Germline-derived CDR1 and CDR2 are MGHDK and SYGVNS. The CDR3 loop spans 15 amino acids. In DNA form, the CDR3 reads TGTGCCAGCAGTGAAGTCCCGGGACAGGGTACCGAGCAGTACTTC. This codes for CASSEVPGQGTEQYF.

This clonotype was found many times. This chain connects TRBV11-2 to TRBJ2-7; D possibly corresponds to TRBD1 (5 bases). V was clipped by 1 base and J by 3 bases, with 10 bases between them. This CDR3 region has 14 residues. Germline-derived CDR1 and CDR2 are SGHAT and FQNNGV. DNA for the CDR3: TGTGCCAGCAGCTTAGGCAGGGAAGGCTACGAGCAGTACTTC. It translates to CASSLGREGYEQYF.

Many counts were recorded for this clonotype. The V and J genes are TRBV15 and TRBJ2-1; D not certain. The ends were cut back, 0 bases at V and 8 bases at J, with 5 bases in the middle. CDR1 and CDR2 (germline): LNHNV, YYDKDF (reference sequence). The CDR3 has 12 residues. CDR3 DNA: TGTGCCACCAGCAGAGATCGCTATGAGCAGTTCTTC. This translates into CATSRDRYEQFF.

The chain combines TRBV5-1 with TRBJ2-7; 10 bases fit TRBD2. The V and J ends lost 1 base and 4 bases, in that order; junction bases with no gene match: 5. CDR3 length: 15 amino acids. CDR1 SGHRS and CDR2 YFSETQ come from the germline V gene. The CDR3, as DNA: TGCGCCAGCAGCTTGACCGGGACTAGCGAATACGAGCAGTACTTC. Protein: CASSLTGTSEYEQYF.

The chain employs TRBV19 and TRBJ2-3, with 9 bases that match TRBD1. The CDR3 consists of 14 residues. J gave up 6 bases and V 11 bases, and 12 bases lay outside the gene matches. The germline CDR1 and CDR2 sequences are LNHDA and SQIVND (reference sequence). The CDR3 DNA is TGTGCCTCCTCCGGGACAGGGCCCGTGGATACGCAGTATTTT. Encoded protein: CASSGTGPVDTQYF.

This clonotype was detected ten times or more. The chain links TRBV5-5 to TRBJ1-2; 7 nucleotides line up with TRBD1. Trimming at V came to 4 bases and at J to 6 bases, leaving 3 bases not matched to a gene. Germline-derived CDR1 and CDR2 are SGHKS and YYEKEE (reference sequence). The CDR3 totals 12 residues. The CDR3, as DNA: TGTGCCAGCAGCCGACAGGGACATGGCTACACCTTC. Translating gives CASSRQGHGYTF.